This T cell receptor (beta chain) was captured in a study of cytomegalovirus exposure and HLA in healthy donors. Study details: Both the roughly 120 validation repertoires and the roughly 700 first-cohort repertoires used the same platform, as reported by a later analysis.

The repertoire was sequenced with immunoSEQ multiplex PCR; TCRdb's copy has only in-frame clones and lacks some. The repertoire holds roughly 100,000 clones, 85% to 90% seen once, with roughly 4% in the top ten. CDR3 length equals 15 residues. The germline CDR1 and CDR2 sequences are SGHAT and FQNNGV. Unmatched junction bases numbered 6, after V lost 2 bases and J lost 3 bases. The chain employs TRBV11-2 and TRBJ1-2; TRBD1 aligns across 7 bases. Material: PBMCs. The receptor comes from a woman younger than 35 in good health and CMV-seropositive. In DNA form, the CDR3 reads TGTGCCAGCAGCTTAAGGGACAGCGATCACTATGGCTACACCTTC. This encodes CASSLRDSDHYGYTF.